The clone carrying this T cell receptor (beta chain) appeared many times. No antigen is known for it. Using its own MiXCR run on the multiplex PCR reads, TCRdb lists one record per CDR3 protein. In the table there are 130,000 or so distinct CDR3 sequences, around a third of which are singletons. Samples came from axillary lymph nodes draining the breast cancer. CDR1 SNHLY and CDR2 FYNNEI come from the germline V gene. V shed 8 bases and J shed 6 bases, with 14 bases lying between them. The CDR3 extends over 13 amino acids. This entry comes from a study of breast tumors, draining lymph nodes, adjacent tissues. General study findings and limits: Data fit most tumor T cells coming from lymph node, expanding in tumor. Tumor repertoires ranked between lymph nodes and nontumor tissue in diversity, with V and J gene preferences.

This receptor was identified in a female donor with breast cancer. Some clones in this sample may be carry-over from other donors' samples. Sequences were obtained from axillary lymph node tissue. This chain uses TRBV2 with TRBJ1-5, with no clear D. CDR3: CASGSGLGQPQHF. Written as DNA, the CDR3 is TGTGCCAGCGGCAGCGGACTGGGTCAGCCCCAGCATTTT.